These T cell receptor beta chains were read from a single sample in a study of human thymus T cells. Profiled with immunoSEQ multiplex PCR; TCRdb holds only in-frame clones, not every one. The sample lists about 78,000 clones, around 96% occurring once. The sample comprised thymus tissue. These TCRs come from a boy in the first two years of life with a congenital heart defect but otherwise immunologically healthy. Both conserved end residues are part of each CDR3. D genes are given only for firm matches. Where a row states a size, it is once, few, many or the class of an expanded clone; other rows omit it.

v_call: TRBV5-1
j_call: TRBJ2-3
d_call: .
clone_size: once
cdr3_aa: CASRHLPYTDTQYF
cdr3_nt: TGCGCCAGCAGACATTTACCATACACAGATACGCAGTATTTT

v_call: TRBV2
j_call: TRBJ2-5
d_call: .
clone_size: .
cdr3_aa: CASSEATPREETQYF
cdr3_nt: TGTGCCAGCAGTGAAGCGACGCCCAGAGAAGAGACCCAGTACTTC

v_call: TRBV5-5
j_call: TRBJ1-3
d_call: .
clone_size: once
cdr3_aa: CASSLTPSGNTIYF
cdr3_nt: TGTGCCAGCAGTCTGACGCCCTCTGGAAACACCATATATTTT

v_call: TRBV6-4
j_call: TRBJ2-3
d_call: TRBD2
clone_size: .
cdr3_aa: CASSDRGTSGTSSTDTQYF
cdr3_nt: TGTGCCAGCAGTGACCGGGGGACTAGCGGTACCTCTAGCACAGATACGCAGTATTTT

v_call: TRBV5-6
j_call: TRBJ1-1
d_call: .
clone_size: .
cdr3_aa: CASSLEGVSTEAFF
cdr3_nt: TGTGCCAGCAGCTTGGAAGGGGTCAGCACTGAAGCTTTCTTT

v_call: TRBV7-2
j_call: TRBJ2-7
d_call: .
clone_size: .
cdr3_aa: CASSLGTRAYEQYF
cdr3_nt: TGTGCCAGCAGCTTGGGGACAAGGGCCTACGAGCAGTACTTC

v_call: TRBV28
j_call: TRBJ2-7
d_call: TRBD2
clone_size: .
cdr3_aa: CASSRSSGRLSYEQYF
cdr3_nt: TGTGCCAGCAGTCGTTCTAGCGGGAGGCTATCCTACGAGCAGTACTTC

v_call: TRBV27
j_call: TRBJ2-1
d_call: .
clone_size: once
cdr3_aa: CASSSISYNEQFF
cdr3_nt: TGTGCCAGCAGCTCGATCTCCTACAATGAGCAGTTCTTC

v_call: TRBV7-9
j_call: TRBJ2-5
d_call: .
clone_size: .
cdr3_aa: CASSSYSGIETQYF
cdr3_nt: TGTGCCAGCAGCTCCTATTCCGGGATAGAGACCCAGTACTTC

v_call: TRBV10-3
j_call: TRBJ1-2
d_call: .
clone_size: .
cdr3_aa: CATAGRGYGYTF
cdr3_nt: TGTGCCACCGCAGGGAGGGGCTATGGCTACACCTTC

v_call: TRBV6-1
j_call: TRBJ1-2
d_call: .
clone_size: .
cdr3_aa: CASSDYGYTF
cdr3_nt: TGTGCCAGCAGTGACTATGGCTACACCTTC

v_call: TRBV10-3
j_call: TRBJ2-1
d_call: .
clone_size: .
cdr3_aa: CATIQDHSVWDEQFF
cdr3_nt: TGTGCCACAATTCAGGACCATTCTGTGTGGGATGAGCAGTTCTTC

v_call: TRBV7-8
j_call: TRBJ2-2
d_call: TRBD2
clone_size: .
cdr3_aa: CASSLSHRLAWEANTGELFF
cdr3_nt: TGTGCCAGCAGCTTATCCCACAGACTAGCGTGGGAGGCGAACACCGGGGAGCTGTTTTTT

v_call: TRBV7-8
j_call: TRBJ2-4
d_call: TRBD1
clone_size: .
cdr3_aa: CASSLGGDRRIQYF
cdr3_nt: TGTGCCAGCAGCTTAGGAGGGGACAGGAGGATTCAGTACTTC